A selection of T cell receptor beta chains follows, all from one sample in a study of Graves' ophthalmopathy and Graves' hyperthyroidism. TCRdb independently ran MiXCR on the multiplex PCR reads; one entry per CDR3 protein. The table records 600,000 to 650,000 distinct CDR3 sequences, approximately 22% of them present only once. The specimen was peripheral blood. The receptors originated from a young woman with stable Graves' hyperthyroidism. Some clones in this sample may be carry-over from other donors' samples. The CDR3 runs from the conserved cysteine through the conserved F or W. The D gene is left open where the match is weak. Size tells how often a clone was seen (once, few, many) or the class of an expanded clone, and some rows leave it out.

>15|many|TRBV19|TRBJ1-1|NA
CASSVHSGQDTEAFF
TGTGCCAGTAGTGTCCACTCGGGGCAGGACACTGAAGCTTTCTTT
>15|NA|TRBV14|TRBJ2-7|TRBD1
CASSPRTGYGYEQYF
TGTGCCAGCAGCCCCCGGACAGGGTATGGCTACGAGCAGTACTTC
>14|many|TRBV10-3|TRBJ1-5|NA
CAISGGIGNQPQHF
TGTGCCATCAGTGGGGGAATTGGGAACCAGCCCCAGCATTTT
>11|few|TRBV20-1|TRBJ1-1|NA
CSASETGEAFF
TGCAGTGCTAGCGAAACAGGAGAAGCTTTCTTT
>14|many|TRBV15|TRBJ2-5|NA
CATSREGLGETQYF
TGTGCCACCAGCAGAGAGGGGCTGGGAGAGACCCAGTACTTC
>14|many|TRBV30|TRBJ1-1|TRBD1
CAYDRAIMSTEAFF
TGTGCCTATGACAGGGCTATCATGAGCACTGAAGCTTTCTTT
>14|many|TRBV6-1|TRBJ1-2|NA
CASNPGDFYYGYTF
TGTGCCAGCAATCCAGGGGACTTTTACTATGGCTACACCTTC
>13|few|TRBV7-8|TRBJ2-5|NA
CASSFERQETQYF
TGTGCCAGCAGCTTTGAACGCCAAGAGACCCAGTACTTC
>14|many|TRBV7-8|TRBJ2-7|NA
CASSLVGGADEQYF
TGTGCCAGCAGCTTGGTAGGGGGGGCCGACGAGCAGTACTTC
>16|NA|TRBV11-1|TRBJ2-3|TRBD2
CASRGSGLAWTDTQYF
TGTGCCAGCAGGGGCTCGGGACTAGCGTGGACAGATACGCAGTATTTT
>15|many|TRBV5-4|TRBJ2-5|TRBD2
CASSPTSLAEETQYF
TGTGCCAGCAGCCCTACTTCACTAGCGGAAGAGACCCAGTACTTC
>15|NA|TRBV6-5|TRBJ2-5|NA
CASSWGRGSLETQYF
TGTGCCAGCAGTTGGGGCAGGGGAAGCCTAGAGACCCAGTACTTC
>13|many|TRBV6-5|TRBJ2-7|NA
CASSYSISYEQYF
TGTGCCAGCAGTTACTCGATCTCCTACGAGCAGTACTTC
>15|few|TRBV9|TRBJ2-5|NA
CASSPGLLASETQYF
TGTGCCAGCAGCCCCGGCCTTCTAGCTAGTGAGACCCAGTACTTC
>13|many|TRBV12-3/TRBV12-4|TRBJ2-7|NA
CASTHTGAYEQYF
TGTGCCAGCACCCACACTGGGGCCTACGAGCAGTACTTC
>15|NA|TRBV20-1|TRBJ2-2|NA
CSARARGVGTGELFF
TGCAGTGCTCGCGCTAGGGGAGTCGGAACCGGGGAGCTGTTTTTT
>14|many|TRBV14|TRBJ1-2|NA
CASSQEYGIYGYTF
TGTGCCAGCAGCCAAGAATATGGGATTTATGGCTACACCTTC
>14|many|TRBV20-1|TRBJ1-2|TRBD1
CSARDLQGVDGYTF
TGCAGTGCTAGAGATCTACAGGGGGTAGATGGCTACACCTTC
>13|many|TRBV3-1|TRBJ1-2|NA
CASSPKVQGSYTF
TGTGCCAGCAGCCCAAAAGTTCAGGGAAGCTACACCTTC
>14|NA|TRBV11-2|TRBJ1-6|NA
CASSISGPGSPLHF
TGTGCCAGCAGCATCTCGGGGCCTGGTTCACCCCTCCACTTT
>12|many|TRBV28|TRBJ1-5|NA
CASSFANQPQHF
TGTGCCAGCAGTTTCGCGAATCAGCCCCAGCATTTT
>13|many|TRBV29-1|TRBJ1-1|NA
CSVEISLGTLAFF
TGCAGCGTTGAGATAAGTCTGGGAACTCTTGCTTTCTTT
>14|many|TRBV10-3|TRBJ1-2|NA
CATQGPSGVMGYTF
TGTGCCACCCAGGGGCCTTCTGGGGTCATGGGCTACACCTTC
>13|many|TRBV6-2/TRBV6-3|TRBJ2-7|NA
CASILGGGHEQYF
NA
>13|many|TRBV2|TRBJ1-1|NA
CASSEDWGTEAFF
TGTGCCAGCAGTGAAGACTGGGGAACTGAAGCTTTCTTT
>12|NA|TRBV3-1|TRBJ2-7|NA
CASRRGESEQYF
TGTGCCAGCAGGCGAGGGGAATCGGAGCAGTACTTC
>13|few|TRBV12-3/TRBV12-4|TRBJ2-5|TRBD1
CASSKLQGETQYF
TGTGCCAGCAGTAAATTACAGGGGGAGACCCAGTACTTC
>14|NA|TRBV11-2|TRBJ1-1|NA
CASSFRGSSTEAFF
TGTGCCAGCAGCTTCCGCGGATCAAGCACTGAAGCTTTCTTT
>14|few|TRBV25-1|TRBJ2-7|NA
CATVGAVAAYEQYF
TGTGCCACCGTCGGTGCGGTTGCGGCTTACGAGCAGTACTTC
>15|NA|TRBV9|TRBJ1-2|NA
CASSVETGGHYGYTF
TGTGCCAGCAGCGTAGAGACAGGAGGGCACTATGGCTACACCTTC
>12|many|TRBV12-3/TRBV12-4|TRBJ1-2|NA
CASSGYRLGYTF
TGTGCCAGCAGCGGATATAGGTTAGGCTACACCTTC
>14|many|TRBV30|TRBJ1-3|NA
CAWSRDAAGNTIYF
TGTGCCTGGAGTAGGGATGCCGCTGGAAACACCATATATTTT
>13|many|TRBV7-2|TRBJ1-5|NA
CASSWDRREPQHF
TGTGCCAGCAGCTGGGATCGCAGGGAGCCCCAGCATTTT
>13|many|TRBV12-5|TRBJ1-5|NA
CASGTFGLQSQHF
TGTGCTAGTGGTACCTTCGGACTTCAATCCCAGCATTTT
>13|many|TRBV6-1|TRBJ2-7|TRBD1
CATRQGATYEQYF
TGTGCCACCAGACAGGGGGCCACCTACGAGCAGTACTTC
>15|many|TRBV7-2|TRBJ1-5|TRBD1
CASSLGPTGNQPQHF
TGTGCCAGCAGCTTAGGTCCGACAGGGAATCAGCCCCAGCATTTT
>13|few|TRBV7-2|TRBJ2-7|NA
CASSLGPGREQYF
TGTGCCAGCAGCTTAGGGCCGGGGAGAGAGCAGTACTTC
>14|many|TRBV19|TRBJ1-1|NA
CASKKGPTSTEAFF
TGTGCCAGTAAGAAGGGACCTACTAGCACTGAAGCTTTCTTT
>14|many|TRBV7-6|TRBJ1-1|NA
CASSRDGWVTEAFF
TGTGCCAGCAGCCGGGACGGTTGGGTCACTGAAGCTTTCTTT
>14|NA|TRBV15|TRBJ2-6|NA
CAASRVAGANVLTF
TGTGCCGCCAGCAGAGTGGCGGGGGCCAACGTCCTGACTTTC
>14|many|TRBV5-4|TRBJ1-2|TRBD1
CASSGPGTGRGYTF
TGTGCCAGCAGCGGTCCCGGGACAGGAAGGGGCTACACCTTC
>14|few|TRBV12-3/TRBV12-4|TRBJ1-1|NA
CASSETLLNTEAFF
TGTGCCAGCAGTGAGACACTCCTGAACACTGAAGCTTTCTTT